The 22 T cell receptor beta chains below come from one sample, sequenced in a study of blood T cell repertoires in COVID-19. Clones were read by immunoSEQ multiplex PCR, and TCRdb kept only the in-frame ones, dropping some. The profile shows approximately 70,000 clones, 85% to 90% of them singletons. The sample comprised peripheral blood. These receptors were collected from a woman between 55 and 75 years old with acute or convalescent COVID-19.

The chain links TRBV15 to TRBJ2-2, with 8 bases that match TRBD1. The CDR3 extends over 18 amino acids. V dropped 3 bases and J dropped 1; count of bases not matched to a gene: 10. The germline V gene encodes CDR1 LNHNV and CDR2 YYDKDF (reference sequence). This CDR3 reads CATSRENTGGWNTGELFF. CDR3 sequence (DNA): TGTGCCACCAGCAGGGAAAATACAGGGGGGTGGAACACCGGGGAGCTGTTTTTT. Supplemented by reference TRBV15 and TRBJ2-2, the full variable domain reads DAMVIQNPRYQVTQFGKPVTLSCSQTLNHNVMYWYQQKSSQAPKLLFHYYDKDFNNEADTPDNFQSRRPNTSFCFLDIRSPGLGDTAMYLCATSRENTGGWNTGELFFGEGSRLTVL.

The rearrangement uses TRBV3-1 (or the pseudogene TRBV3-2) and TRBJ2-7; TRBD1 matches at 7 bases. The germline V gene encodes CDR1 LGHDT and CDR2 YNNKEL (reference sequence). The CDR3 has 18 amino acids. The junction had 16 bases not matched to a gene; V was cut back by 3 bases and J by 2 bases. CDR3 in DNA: TGTGCCAGCAGCCATGTCGATCGGGACAGTTATTACCCCTACGAGCAGTACGTC. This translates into CASSHVDRDSYYPYEQYV.

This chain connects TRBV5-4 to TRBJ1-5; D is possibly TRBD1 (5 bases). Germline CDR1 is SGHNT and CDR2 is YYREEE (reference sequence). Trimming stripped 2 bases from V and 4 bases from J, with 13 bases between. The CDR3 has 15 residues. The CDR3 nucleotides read TGTGCCAGCAGCTTAGATCCGGGGGGGAATCAGCCCCAGCATTTT. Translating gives CASSLDPGGNQPQHF.

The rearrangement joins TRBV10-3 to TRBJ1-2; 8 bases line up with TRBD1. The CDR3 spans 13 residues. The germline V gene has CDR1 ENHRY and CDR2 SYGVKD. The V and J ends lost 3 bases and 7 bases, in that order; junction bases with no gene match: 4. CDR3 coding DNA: TGTGCCATCAGTGAAGGGACAGGTGGTGGCTACACCTTC. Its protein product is CAISEGTGGGYTF.

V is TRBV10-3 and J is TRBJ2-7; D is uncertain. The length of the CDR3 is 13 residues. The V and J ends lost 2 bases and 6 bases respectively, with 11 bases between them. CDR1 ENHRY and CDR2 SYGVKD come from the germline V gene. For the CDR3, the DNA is TGTGCCATCAGTGAGGACGCTTCTAGCGAGCAGTACGTC. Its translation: CAISEDASSEQYV.

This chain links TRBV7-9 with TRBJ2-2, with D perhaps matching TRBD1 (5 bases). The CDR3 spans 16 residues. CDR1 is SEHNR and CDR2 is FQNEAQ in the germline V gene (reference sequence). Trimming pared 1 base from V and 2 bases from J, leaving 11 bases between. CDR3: CASSLETAVNTGELFF. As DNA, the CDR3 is TGTGCCAGCAGCTTAGAGACAGCAGTCAACACCGGGGAGCTGTTTTTT.

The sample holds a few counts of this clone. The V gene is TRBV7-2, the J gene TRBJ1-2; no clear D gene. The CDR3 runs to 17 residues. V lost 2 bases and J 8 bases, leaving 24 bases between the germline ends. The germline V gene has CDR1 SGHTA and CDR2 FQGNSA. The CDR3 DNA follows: TGTGCCAGCAGCTTATATCCTTCGACCGGGTCCGACCCCGGCTACACCTTC. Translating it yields CASSLYPSTGSDPGYTF.

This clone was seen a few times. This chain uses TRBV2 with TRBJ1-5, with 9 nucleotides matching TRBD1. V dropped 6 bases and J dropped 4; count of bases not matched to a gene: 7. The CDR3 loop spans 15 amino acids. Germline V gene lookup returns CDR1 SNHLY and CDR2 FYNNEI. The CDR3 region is CASSPDRGRNQPQHF. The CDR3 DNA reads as TGTGCCAGCAGCCCGGACAGGGGTCGGAATCAGCCCCAGCATTTT.

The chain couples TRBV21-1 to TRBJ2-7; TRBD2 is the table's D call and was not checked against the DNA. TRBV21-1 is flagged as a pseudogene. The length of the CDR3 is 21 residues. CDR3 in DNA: TGTGCCAGCAGCAAAGCCTCGCTTTTGGGCCCCTACGGGAGCAGGTTGGGCGAGCAGTACGTC. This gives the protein CASSKASLLGPYGSRLGEQYV.

CDR3 sequence (DNA): TGTGCCAGCAGCTTTACTAGCGGGAGAAACACCGGGGAGCTGTTTTTT. Amino acid sequence: CASSFTSGRNTGELFF. The rearrangement joins TRBV7-8 to TRBJ2-2; 11 nucleotides line up with TRBD2. Trimming cost V 3 bases and J 2 bases; bases outside gene matches: 2. Germline CDR1 SGHVS, CDR2 FQNEAQ. The CDR3 is 16 residues long.

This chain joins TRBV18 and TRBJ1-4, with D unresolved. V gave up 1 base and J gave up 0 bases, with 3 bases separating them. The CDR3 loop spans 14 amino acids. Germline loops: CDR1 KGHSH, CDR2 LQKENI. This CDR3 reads CASSPRATNEKLFF. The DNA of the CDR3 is TGTGCCAGCTCACCACGAGCAACTAATGAAAAACTGTTTTTT.

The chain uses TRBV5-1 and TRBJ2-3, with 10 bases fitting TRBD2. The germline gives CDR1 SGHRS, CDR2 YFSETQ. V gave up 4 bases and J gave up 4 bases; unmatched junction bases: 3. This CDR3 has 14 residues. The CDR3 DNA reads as TGCGCCAGCAGCCCGGGACTAGCGTCAGATACGCAGTATTTT. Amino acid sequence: CASSPGLASDTQYF.

The CDR3 nucleotides read TGTGCCAGCACCTTCAGGAACAACTATGGCTACACCTTC. Its protein is CASTFRNNYGYTF. The chain joins TRBV2 to TRBJ1-2, with D hard to call. The V gene's germline CDR1 is SNHLY and CDR2 FYNNEI. V gave up 7 bases and J gave up 2 bases, with 11 bases separating them. CDR3 length: 13 residues.

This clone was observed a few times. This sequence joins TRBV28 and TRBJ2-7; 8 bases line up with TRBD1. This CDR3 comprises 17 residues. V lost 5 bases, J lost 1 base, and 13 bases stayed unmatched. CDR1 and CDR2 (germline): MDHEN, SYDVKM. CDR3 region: CASSHGFLRGPSYEQYV. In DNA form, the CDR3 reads TGTGCCAGCAGTCATGGGTTTCTCAGGGGGCCATCCTACGAGCAGTACGTC.

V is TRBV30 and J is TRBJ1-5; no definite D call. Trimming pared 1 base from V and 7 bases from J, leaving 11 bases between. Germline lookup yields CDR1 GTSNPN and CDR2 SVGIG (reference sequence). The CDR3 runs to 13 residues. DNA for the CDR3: TGTGCCTGGAGTGGGGCCTTAGGACAGCCCCAGCATTTT. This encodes CAWSGALGQPQHF.

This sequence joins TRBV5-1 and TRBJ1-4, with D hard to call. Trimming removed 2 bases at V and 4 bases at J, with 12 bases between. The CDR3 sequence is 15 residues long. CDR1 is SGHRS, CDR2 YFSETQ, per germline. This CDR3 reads CASSLQQSLNEKLFF. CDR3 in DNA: TGCGCCAGCAGCTTACAACAGAGCCTTAATGAAAAACTGTTTTTT.

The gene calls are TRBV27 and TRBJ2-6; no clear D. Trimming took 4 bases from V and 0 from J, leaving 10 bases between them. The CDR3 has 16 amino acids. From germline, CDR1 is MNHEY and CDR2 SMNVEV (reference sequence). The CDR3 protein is CASSWLRFSGANVLTF. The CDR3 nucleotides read TGTGCCAGCAGTTGGTTGCGCTTCTCTGGGGCCAACGTCCTGACTTTC. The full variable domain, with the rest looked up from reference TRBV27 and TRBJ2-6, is EAQVTQNPRYLITVTGKKLTVTCSQNMNHEYMSWYRQDPGLGLRQIYYSMNVEVTDKGDVPEGYKVSRKEKRNFPLILESPSPNQTSLYFCASSWLRFSGANVLTFGAGSRLTVL.

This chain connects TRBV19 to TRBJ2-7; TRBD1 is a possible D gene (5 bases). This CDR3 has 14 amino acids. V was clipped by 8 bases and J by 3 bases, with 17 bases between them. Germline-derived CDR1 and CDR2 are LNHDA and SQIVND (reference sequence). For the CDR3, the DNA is TGTGCCAGTCCATCACCAGGGAATTACTACGAGCAGTACGTC. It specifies CASPSPGNYYEQYV.

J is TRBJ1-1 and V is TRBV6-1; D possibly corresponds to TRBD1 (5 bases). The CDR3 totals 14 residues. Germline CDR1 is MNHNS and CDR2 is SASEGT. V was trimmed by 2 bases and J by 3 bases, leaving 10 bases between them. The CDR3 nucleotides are TGTGCCAGCAGTGAACCAGACAGATACACTGAAGCTTTCTTT. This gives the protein CASSEPDRYTEAFF.

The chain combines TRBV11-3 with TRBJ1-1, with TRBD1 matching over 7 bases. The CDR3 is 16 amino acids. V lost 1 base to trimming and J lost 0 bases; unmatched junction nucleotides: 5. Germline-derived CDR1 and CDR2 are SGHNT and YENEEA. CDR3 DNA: TGTGCCAGCAGCTTAGGGGCGACAGGGCTGAACACTGAAGCTTTCTTT. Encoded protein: CASSLGATGLNTEAFF.

CDR3 DNA: TGTGCCAGCAGTGTGGACAGGCTTAATGAGCAGTTCTTC. This sequence encodes CASSVDRLNEQFF. This rearrangement joins TRBV6-4 to TRBJ2-1, with 7 bases aligning to TRBD1. CDR1 is MRHNA, CDR2 SNTAGT, per germline. The ends lost 4 bases at V and 7 bases at J; junction bases unmatched: 4. This CDR3 has 13 residues.

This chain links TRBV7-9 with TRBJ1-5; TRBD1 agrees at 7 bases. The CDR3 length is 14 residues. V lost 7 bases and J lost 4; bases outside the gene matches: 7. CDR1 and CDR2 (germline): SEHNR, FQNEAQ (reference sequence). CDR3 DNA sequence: TGTGCCAGCAAGACAGGGCTTGGAAATCAGCCCCAGCATTTT. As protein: CASKTGLGNQPQHF.